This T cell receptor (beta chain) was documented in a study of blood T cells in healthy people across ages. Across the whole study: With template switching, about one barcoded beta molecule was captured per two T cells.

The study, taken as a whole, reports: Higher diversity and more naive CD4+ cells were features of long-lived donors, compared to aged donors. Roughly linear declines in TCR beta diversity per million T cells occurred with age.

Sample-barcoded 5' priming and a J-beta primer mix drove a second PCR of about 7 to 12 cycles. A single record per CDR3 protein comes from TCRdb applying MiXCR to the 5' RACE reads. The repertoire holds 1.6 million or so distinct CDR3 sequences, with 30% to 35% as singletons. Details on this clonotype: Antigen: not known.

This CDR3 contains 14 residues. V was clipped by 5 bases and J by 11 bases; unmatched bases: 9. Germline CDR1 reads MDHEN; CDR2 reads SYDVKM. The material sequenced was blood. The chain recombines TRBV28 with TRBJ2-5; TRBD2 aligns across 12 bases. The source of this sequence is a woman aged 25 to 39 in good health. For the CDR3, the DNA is TGTGCCAGCAGTGAGCACGGACTAGCGGGACAGCAGTACTTC. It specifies CASSEHGLAGQQYF.